This TCR beta chain was documented in a study of cytomegalovirus exposure and HLA in healthy donors listed by TCRdb under 2017. About the full investigation: According to an earlier analysis of around 600 of the donors, roughly 180 million T cells yielded roughly 110 million unique TCR beta sequences and more than 250 Gb of sequence data. An early release covering over 500 HLA-typed donors comprised approximately 290 gigabases of sequencing data and around 86 million unique TCR sequences. Of the roughly 400 genotyped donors, roughly 76% were placed in the genetic ancestry cluster associated with self-reported Caucasian donors. The study was designed to test whether signatures of past pathogen exposure could be identified by cataloging public T cell receptors. The study profiled the T cell repertoires of around 700 subjects by immunosequencing and related them to cytomegalovirus serostatus. In addition to the first cohort of about 650 subjects, a separate validation cohort of 120 different subjects was used. The study combined high-throughput TCR immunosequencing, statistical association of individual TCRs with disease status, and machine learning to predict cytomegalovirus infection status. A later analysis re-analyzed previously published TCR beta repertoires from 666 donors and added high-resolution HLA genotyping to study TCR occurrence patterns. Rather than drawing on any new phenotypic data, the later analysis identified candidate immune exposures from TCR beta sequences and the way those sequences occurred across donors. To decide whether each TCR beta V gene segment behaved as functional or pseudogenic, an earlier analysis of 587 of the donors relied on high-throughput TCR beta sequencing. Donor age, sex, ethnicity and CMV serostatus were compiled together with the repertoire data. In a later genetic analysis, genome-wide SNP genotypes for about 65% of the 666 donors were used, and that subset was treated as a discovery cohort. Every discovery cohort repertoire had been produced on one sequencing platform. HLA typing included class I and class II loci at four-digit resolution. The number of typed donors differed by locus: about 620-630 for A, B, C, DRB1 and DQB1; 500 to 550 for DQA1; some 590 for DPA1; and 400 to 480 for DPB1. Four to six DR-DQ haplotypes were handled as single units for association and clustering, since linkage in the cohort was strong. On average, 235,054 unique TCR beta nucleotide sequences were sequenced per donor among some 430 genotyped donors of the cohort, with roughly 20% of those sequences being non-productive. Results and caveats for the whole study, not just this receptor: In both the original and validation cohorts, the classifier was reported to diagnose cytomegalovirus status with high specificity and sensitivity. Compared with the approximately 710-donor mean, donors in an Asian-associated ancestry cluster had fewer N-insertions in productive TCRs, according to a later genetic analysis. Assigning TCR associations to individual alleles was difficult when HLA alleles, especially DR and DQ, strongly co-occurred. A total of 150 to 200 TCR beta chains were listed by the study as associated with cytomegalovirus. Across donors, most TCR sequences were observed very rarely, whereas some public TCRs were present in many individuals. Because counts were too low, under 20 rarely observed V segments, including chromosome 9 orphons, were left out of the earlier analysis of several hundred of the donors. Broadly in line with IMGT annotations, most TCR beta V segments showed up in productive rearrangements about 90% or about 30% of the time in an earlier analysis of 450 to 750 of the donors. In a later analysis, HLA-associated TCR beta chains showed more clonal expansion and lower generation probabilities than non-associated chains that were equally common. For the cohort, immune exposure information was limited to CMV serostatus. In a later analysis, TCR association rates were found to vary across HLA loci, with the most associated TCRs seen for DRB1 alleles and the fewest for HLA-C alleles. A further reported finding was that TCR beta sequences accurately predicted the HLA-A and HLA-B alleles for most subjects in the first cohort. In vitro tests confirmed that three of the cytomegalovirus-associated TCR beta chains recognize cytomegalovirus antigens. According to a later analysis, most CMV-associated TCR beta chains appeared to be HLA-restricted, and the HLA associations seemed to be driven largely by CMV exposure. Because some donors lacked HLA typing at each locus, the association tests relied only on the typed subset. In a later analysis, several top co-occurrence clusters were reported to appear linked to parvovirus B19, influenza, CMV and Epstein-Barr virus. Specific HLA alleles were associated with 18,000 or so TCR beta sequences at a false discovery rate of 0.05 in a later analysis. The presence/absence analyses assumed that sequencing depth was roughly uniform across donors, and that assumption may not be true. The cohort was sequenced for TCR beta chains only, and without alpha or paired-chain data the features that could be detected were limited. The authors suggested that the approach could potentially be extended to other disease states and immunological phenotypes. Linkage disequilibrium might explain the correlated functional status among segregating V segments, but an unknown experimental factor could not be excluded. V-gene and J-gene trimming of TCR beta chains was associated with a missense DCLRE1C variant in a later genetic analysis, and the association was replicated in an independent cohort. The sequencing pipeline was judged likely to have produced a cluster of highly shared sequence variants as a technical artifact.

The method behind the library was the immunoSEQ multiplex PCR assay. For the multiplex PCR, a mixture combining 60 forward primers for TCR Vbeta segments and 13 reverse primers for TCR Jbeta segments was used. A multiplex PCR assay on genomic DNA amplified the CDR3 region of rearranged TCR beta genes. The amplified TCR beta libraries were sequenced on the Illumina HiSeq System as 87-base-pair reads. Per the authors' processing: A later analysis counted about 80 million unique TCR beta chains across the 666 repertoires, and roughly 11 million of these chains were shared by at least two donors. Raw reads were error-corrected and collapsed into unique sequences with a nearest-neighbor algorithm that merged closely related sequences to remove PCR and sequencing errors. Alignment of CDR3 sequences to IMGT reference sequences was used to assign V, D and J gene segments. For a sequence to be retained, at least a six-nucleotide match to both a V gene segment and a J gene segment was required. A rearrangement was called productive if the CDR3 had no stop codons and remained in frame with V and J, and every other rearrangement was called non-productive. Following IMGT convention, CDR3 was defined as the stretch from the second conserved V-encoded cysteine up to the conserved J-encoded phenylalanine. The earlier analysis of about 640 of the donors excluded any sequence lacking an unambiguous match to a single V gene segment. An earlier analysis of several hundred of the donors called V segments functional above 56.7% productive rearrangements and segregating when the between-donor standard deviation exceeded 5%. To diagnose cytomegalovirus status from the catalog of TCR beta chain sequences, a statistical classification framework was built. A later analysis assigned V and J genes by comparing TCR nucleotide sequences with IMGT/GENE-DB human TR gene sequences. A later analysis assigned CDR3 sequences and most-parsimonious VDJ recombination scenarios with the TCRdist pipeline. In a later analysis, each TCR beta chain was defined by its CDR3 amino acid sequence together with its V-gene family, and reads lacking a unique V-gene family were excluded. A later analysis removed roughly 590 highly shared, low-generation-probability nucleotide sequences to deal with suspected cross-contamination and a sequencing artifact. In a later analysis, a clonal expansion index for each public chain was calculated from normalized within-repertoire ranks of inferred template counts. In a later analysis, generation probabilities were computed using a VDJ recombination model fitted to out-of-frame rearrangements, and the results were checked against IGoR. In a later analysis, TCR-TCR, TCR-HLA and TCR-CMV co-occurrence was scored with hypergeometric tests, and a repertoire-size bias correction was applied to TCR pairs. In a later analysis, false discovery rates were estimated by permuting HLA or CMV assignments 20 times. In a later analysis, co-occurring TCRs were grouped using DBSCAN, with TCRdist sequence similarity added in when clustering inside HLA-allele-positive subsets. Co-occurrence clustering excluded repertoires with fewer than 30,000 or more than 120,000 public chains, plus five with anomalous nucleotide sharing. Imported from immuneACCESS, the table was reduced by TCRdb to in-frame sequences with V and J called. These copies leave out some clones; in studies compared against another copy, an unresolved V gene accounts for under half, and the cause of the remainder is not known. The DNA was the basis for D and trimming; V, J and clone size are from that table. Recorded for this sample are hundreds of thousands of clones; over 70% of them occurred a single time. The ten largest account for less than 3.5% of the sample.

On this clone: Its antigen remains unidentified. Base qualities are missing; no much larger clone stands one base away. The same CDR3 is also encoded by other DNA sequences in this sample.

The cohort was made up of 650 to 700 healthy bone marrow donors. At the time of sampling, every cohort member was nominally healthy, though immune exposures that went unrecorded were likely present. The donor was CMV seropositive and was included in the group of some 290 seropositive cohort members. Every donor gave a peripheral blood sample, and the peripheral blood mononuclear cells from that sample were used for TCR beta sequencing. Genomic DNA was extracted from the blood cell samples with the Qiagen DNeasy Blood Extraction Kit. The specimen was PBMCs. This TCR was recovered from a woman aged 60-75 years in good health and CMV-seropositive.

The CDR3 amino acid sequence is: CASSPTGTTNEKLFF. The DNA sequence is given as TGTGCCAGCAGCCCAACAGGGACAACTAATGAAAAACTGTTTTTT. The chain employs TRBV11-2 and TRBJ1-4; D gene: possibly TRBD1, on 6 matching bases. The CDR3 holds 15 amino acids from the cysteine to the phenylalanine. This entry keeps only the CDR3 DNA: 45 bases, framed from base 1. Cut back by 5 bases and 0 bases, the V and J ends lie 10 bases apart. From the germline V gene, CDR1 is SGHAT and CDR2 is FQNNGV.